A single sample gave rise to the 24 T cell receptor beta chains below, sequenced in a study of T cells after yellow fever vaccination. TCRdb called the 5' RACE reads again in MiXCR, with one record for every CDR3 protein. Of under 350,000 distinct CDR3 sequences in the sample, approximately 4% were seen once. The sample was PBMCs, taken 5 days after the yellow fever booster vaccination. These receptors all stem from a man between 18 and 35 years old who received the YFV17D yellow fever vaccine.

This clonotype was counted at least ten times. The chain is built from TRBV5-1 and TRBJ2-1; the match to TRBD2 covers 11 bases. CDR1 and CDR2 (germline): SGHRS, YFSETQ. This CDR3 region has 15 residues. The junction had 2 bases not matched to a gene; V was cut back by 0 bases and J by 6 bases. CDR3 sequence (DNA): TGCGCCAGCAGCTTGGTACTAGCGGGGGCCAATGAGCAGTTCTTC. Translation: CASSLVLAGANEQFF. Full variable domain (rest looked up from reference TRBV5-1 and TRBJ2-1): KAGVTQTPRYLIKTRGQQVTLSCSPISGHRSVSWYQQTPGQGLQFLFEYFSETQRNKGNFPGRFSGRQFSNSRSEMNVSTLELGDSALYLCASSLVLAGANEQFFGPGTRLTVL.

This clonotype was counted between two and nine times. The chain is built from TRBV5-1 and TRBJ1-2, with 7 bases that match TRBD1. Germline CDR1 is SGHRS and CDR2 is YFSETQ. The CDR3 contains 14 residues. Losses at the gene ends were 4 bases for V and 4 bases for J; bases not matched to a gene: 7. CDR3 nucleotide sequence: TGCGCCAGCAGCGAAACTACAGGGGCCTATGGCTACACCTTC. Protein: CASSETTGAYGYTF.

This clonotype was observed at least ten times. The chain links TRBV6-5 to TRBJ2-7, with no clear D. The CDR3 loop spans 15 amino acids. Germline values: CDR1 MNHEY, CDR2 SVGAGI. Trimming stripped 0 bases from V and 0 bases from J, with 9 bases between. CDR3 protein: CASSYSAGISYEQYF. CDR3 in DNA: TGTGCCAGCAGTTACTCGGCAGGCATCTCCTACGAGCAGTACTTC.

This clonotype was observed many times. The chain joins TRBV5-1 to TRBJ2-3; 9 nucleotides agree with TRBD2. V shed 2 bases, J shed 1 base, and the junction held 5 bases outside the gene matches. CDR3 length: 16 amino acids. Germline V gives CDR1 SGHRS, CDR2 YFSETQ. For the CDR3, the DNA is TGCGCCAGCAGCTTAAGCCCTAGCGGGGGCACAGATACGCAGTATTTT. Translated: CASSLSPSGGTDTQYF.

This clonotype was found a few times. The V call is TRBV6-5, the J call TRBJ1-2; D not resolved. This CDR3 region has 15 residues. CDR1 and CDR2 from the germline V gene are MNHEY and SVGAGI. With 0 bases removed from V and 4 bases from J, the gap between germline ends came to 12 bases. As DNA, the CDR3 is TGTGCCAGCAGTTACTCTCGTCAGGAAGGCTATGGCTACACCTTC. Translated: CASSYSRQEGYGYTF.

At least ten counts were recorded for this clonotype. The rearrangement links TRBV7-3 to TRBJ1-5; the D is unclear. From germline, CDR1 is SGHTA and CDR2 FQGTGA. CDR3 length: 13 amino acids. The V end lost 2 bases, the J end lost 6 bases, and 8 bases lay between the germline ends. The CDR3 nucleotides are TGTGCCAGCAGCTTAGATTTGGGTCAGCCCCAGCATTTT. Protein: CASSLDLGQPQHF.

This clonotype came up a few times. CDR3 in DNA: TGCGCCAGCAGCTTGGCCTGGCTGGGCACAGATACGCAGTATTTT. This sequence encodes CASSLAWLGTDTQYF. The chain joins TRBV5-1 to TRBJ2-3; D is ambiguous. Trimming cost V 0 bases and J 1 base, with 9 bases left between them. Germline assignment: CDR1 SGHRS and CDR2 YFSETQ. The CDR3 is made up of 15 amino acids.

This CDR3 is CASSLGHRGDYEQYV. DNA for the CDR3: TGTGCCAGCAGCTTAGGCCACAGGGGTGACTACGAGCAGTACGTC. This sequence joins TRBV11-2 and TRBJ2-7, with TRBD1 identical over 7 bases. Germline V gene sequence: CDR1 SGHAT, CDR2 FQNNGV. The V and J ends lost 1 base and 3 bases, in that order; junction bases with no gene match: 6. The CDR3 is made up of 15 amino acids.

V usage is TRBV3-1 and J usage is TRBJ2-3; D is possibly TRBD1 (5 bases). CDR3 length: 15 amino acids. Per the germline V gene, CDR1 is LGHDT and CDR2 is YNNKEL (reference sequence). V was clipped by 4 bases and J by 6 bases, with 17 bases between them. For the CDR3, the DNA is TGTGCCAGCAGCCCACGACCCGCAGGGCTGGATACGCAGTATTTT. Its protein is CASSPRPAGLDTQYF.

V gene TRBV5-1 combines with J gene TRBJ2-5, with D possibly TRBD1 on 6 matching bases. The CDR3 length is 13 residues. Trimming pared 4 bases from V and 4 bases from J, leaving 11 bases between. CDR1 and CDR2 from the germline V gene are SGHRS and YFSETQ. Written as DNA, the CDR3 is TGCGCCAGCAGCGTACAGGGTGGAGAGACCCAGTACTTC. Residues: CASSVQGGETQYF.

In this sample, this clonotype turned up a few times. The J gene is TRBJ1-1, the V gene TRBV7-9; TRBD1 might be the D (6 bases). CDR1 is SEHNR, CDR2 FQNEAQ, per germline (reference sequence). This CDR3 spans 13 amino acids. V dropped 3 bases and J dropped 8 bases, with 13 bases sitting between them. CDR3 DNA: TGTGCCAGCAGCTTCGACGGGGGGCTGGAAGCTTTCTTT. Protein: CASSFDGGLEAFF.

DNA of the CDR3: TGTGCCAGCAGTTTCGGGCAGGGGAGCTATGGCTACACCTTC. Its translation: CASSFGQGSYGYTF. V gene TRBV12-3 or TRBV12-4 combines with J gene TRBJ1-2; D might be TRBD1 (6 bases). Trimming took 3 bases from V and 4 from J, leaving 12 bases between them. The CDR3 is 14 amino acids.

The rearrangement uses TRBV20-1 and TRBJ1-1; unclear D gene. This CDR3 is built from 13 residues. The V and J ends lost 5 bases and 3 bases respectively, with 13 bases between them. The V gene's germline CDR1 is DFQATT and CDR2 SNEGSKA (reference sequence). The CDR3 DNA sequence: TGCAGTGCTGCACAACCGCGGTACACTGAAGCTTTCTTT. Amino acid sequence: CSAAQPRYTEAFF.

The J gene is TRBJ1-4, the V gene TRBV6-1; D is ambiguous. In germline, CDR1 is MNHNS, CDR2 SASEGT. The V end lost 1 base, the J end lost 0 bases, and 3 bases lay between the germline ends. The CDR3 contains 14 residues. In nucleotides, the CDR3 is TGTGCCAGCAGTGAAGTCTCAACTAATGAAAAACTGTTTTTT. The encoded protein is CASSEVSTNEKLFF.

In its sample, this clonotype was seen many times. The chain joins TRBV19 to TRBJ2-1; maybe TRBD2 (7 bases). This CDR3 is 14 amino acids long. The germline CDR1 and CDR2 sequences are LNHDA and SQIVND (reference sequence). Trimming took off 10 bases at V and 2 bases at J, with 15 bases between the two ends. The CDR3 sequence is CATTGGPAYNEQFF. CDR3 DNA: TGTGCCACCACGGGGGGCCCGGCCTACAATGAGCAGTTCTTC. The full variable domain, with the rest looked up from reference TRBV19 and TRBJ2-1, is DGGITQSPKYLFRKEGQNVTLSCEQNLNHDAMYWYRQDPGQGLRLIYYSQIVNDFQKGDIAEGYSVSREKKESFPLTVTSAQKNPTAFYLCATTGGPAYNEQFFGPGTRLTVL.

The rearrangement joins TRBV10-3 to TRBJ1-1; D might be TRBD1 (5 bases). Germline V CDR1 and CDR2: ENHRY, SYGVKD. The CDR3 covers 15 residues. Trimming removed 4 bases from V and 4 bases from J, with 16 bases in between. The CDR3 bases are TGTGCCATCAGTGGTCGCAGGGATGTACCCACTGAAGCTTTCTTT. The encoded protein is CAISGRRDVPTEAFF.

This clonotype was seen at least ten times. The chain is built from TRBV6-1 and TRBJ1-1; possibly TRBD1 for D (5 bases). Trimming removed 6 bases at V and 4 bases at J, with 15 bases between. This CDR3 comprises 14 residues. The germline V gene encodes CDR1 MNHNS and CDR2 SASEGT. CDR3 sequence (DNA): TGTGCCAGCAGGACGGGACTACCGGGCACTGAAGCTTTCTTT. This sequence encodes CASRTGLPGTEAFF.

This clonotype has a handful of counts. This rearrangement joins TRBV12-3 or TRBV12-4 to TRBJ1-1; D is perhaps TRBD1 (5 bases). V lost 3 bases to trimming and J lost 4 bases, with 12 bases between them. The CDR3 totals 14 residues. The CDR3 coding sequence is TGTGCCAGCAGTTTTTCTACAGGAGGCACTGAAGCTTTCTTT. Translation gives CASSFSTGGTEAFF.

A few counts support this clonotype. The V gene is TRBV7-2, the J gene TRBJ1-2; tentatively, D is TRBD1 (6 bases). V lost 1 base, J lost 8 bases, and 14 bases lay in between. This CDR3 is built from 14 residues. Germline values: CDR1 SGHTA, CDR2 FQGNSA. CDR3 DNA sequence: TGTGCCAGCAGCTTAGGTGACCAGGGGAGCGGCTACACCTTC. It codes for CASSLGDQGSGYTF.

This chain links TRBV15 with TRBJ1-5; 11 nucleotides agree with TRBD1. V gave up 1 base and J gave up 4 bases; unmatched junction bases: 6. Germline CDR1 and CDR2: LNHNV and YYDKDF (reference sequence). The CDR3 spans 17 residues. The CDR3 bases are TGTGCCACCAGCAGAGGAGACGGACAGGGGGCTAATCAGCCCCAGCATTTT. Translating it yields CATSRGDGQGANQPQHF.

This clonotype was seen many times. V and J are TRBV7-2 and TRBJ2-2, with D uncertain. Trimming stripped 2 bases from V and 0 bases from J, with 10 bases between. CDR1 and CDR2 from the germline V gene are SGHTA and FQGNSA. There are 16 residues in the CDR3. CDR3 sequence reads: CASSLYHLANTGELFF. The DNA of the CDR3 is TGTGCCAGCAGCTTATACCACCTCGCGAACACCGGGGAGCTGTTTTTT.

This clonotype appeared many times. The junction does not match germline at one end; this may be a read error. The chain has TRBV20-1 and TRBJ1-1; D uncertain. Germline V gene lookup returns CDR1 DFQATT and CDR2 SNEGSKA (reference sequence). The CDR3 is 13 amino acids. CDR3 residues: CSAANLLKTEAFF. The CDR3 nucleotides are TGCAGTGCTGCCAACCTTTTGAAGACTGAAGCTTTCTTT.

This clonotype has at least ten counts. The chain joins TRBV12-3 or TRBV12-4 to TRBJ2-3, with D unresolved. This CDR3 has 15 amino acids. Trimming pared 3 bases from V and 0 bases from J, leaving 10 bases between. The CDR3 DNA reads TGTGCCAGCAGTTTCTGGCAGACTAGCACAGATACGCAGTATTTT. It is translated as CASSFWQTSTDTQYF.

This clonotype occurred a few times. V gene TRBV5-1 combines with J gene TRBJ1-1, with 8 bases aligning to TRBD1. J was trimmed by 5 bases and V by 5 bases; bases with no gene match: 11. Germline V gives CDR1 SGHRS, CDR2 YFSETQ. The CDR3 consists of 15 residues. CDR3 protein: CASSLRTGGSTEAFF. In DNA, the CDR3 is TGCGCCAGCAGTTTGCGAACAGGGGGGAGTACTGAAGCTTTCTTT.